The 9 T cell receptor beta chains below were found in one sample sequenced in a study of shared clonotypes between healthy human individuals. Profiled with immunoSEQ multiplex PCR; TCRdb holds only in-frame clones, not every one. Of hundreds of thousands of clones in the sample, more than 70% were seen once. Sequencing used memory CD4+ T cells sorted from blood. This sample's subset: CD45RA-negative fraction. These receptors came from a woman in her 30s in good health.

The table lists this clone with a count of one. V and J are TRBV10-3 and TRBJ1-2; a possible D gene is TRBD1 (6 bases). Germline V gene sequence: CDR1 ENHRY, CDR2 SYGVKD. V was shortened by 4 bases and J by 5 bases, with 11 bases between the two germline ends. This CDR3 has 13 amino acids. CDR3 coding DNA: TGTGCCATCAGTGTACAGGGCAATTATGGCTACACCTTC. Encoded protein: CAISVQGNYGYTF.

Points on this clone: It differs at one base from a far larger clone, so likely a read error. The chain uses TRBV4-1 and TRBJ2-5; tentative D call: TRBD1 (5 bases). Germline CDR1 MGHRA, CDR2 YSYEKL. This CDR3 comprises 13 residues. The germline V and J ends were trimmed by 0 bases and 8 bases, with 10 bases remaining between them. The CDR3 sequence: CASSQEVRETQYF. In DNA, the CDR3 is TGCGCCAGCAGCCAAGAGGTCAGGGAAACCCAGTACTTC.

The chain combines TRBV30 with TRBJ2-3; no definite D call. The CDR3 covers 13 residues. V shed 3 bases and J shed 2 bases, with 9 bases lying between them. Germline assignment: CDR1 GTSNPN and CDR2 SVGIG (reference sequence). CDR3 nucleotides: TGTGCCTGGAGCGTTTCCCTCACAGATACGCAGTATTTT. Residues: CAWSVSLTDTQYF.

The chain links TRBV10-1 to TRBJ2-3; maybe TRBD2 (5 bases). The germline V and J ends were trimmed by 6 bases and 2 bases, with 6 bases remaining between them. Germline CDR1 reads WNHNN; CDR2 reads SYGVQD (reference sequence). The CDR3 has 12 residues. CDR3 sequence (DNA): TGCGCCAGCAGCGGGGTCACAGATACGCAGTATTTT. Translation gives CASSGVTDTQYF.

This clone was observed a handful of times. This chain uses TRBV28 with TRBJ2-7; maybe TRBD1 (5 bases). Looked up from germline, CDR1 is MDHEN and CDR2 is SYDVKM. V dropped 3 bases and J dropped 6 bases, with 21 bases sitting between them. The CDR3 has 16 amino acids. This chain's CDR3 is CASSLDGGAVPFEQYF. The DNA of the CDR3 is TGTGCCAGCAGTTTGGATGGTGGGGCTGTCCCCTTCGAGCAGTACTTC. Full variable domain (missing parts from reference TRBV28 and TRBJ2-7): DVKVTQSSRYLVKRTGEKVFLECVQDMDHENMFWYRQDPGLGLRLIYFSYDVKMKEKGDIPEGYSVSREKKERFSLILESASTNQTSMYLCASSLDGGAVPFEQYFGPGTRLTVT.

This clone was counted at least ten times. The chain employs TRBV9 and TRBJ2-2; weak D call: TRBD2 (5 bases). There are 15 residues in the CDR3. V gave up 4 bases and J gave up 7 bases, with 17 bases separating them. Germline V lookup: CDR1 SGDLS, CDR2 YYNGEE. The CDR3 DNA reads TGTGCCAGCAGCTTTAGCGTTTACGGCCACGGGGAGCTGTTTTTT. Translation gives CASSFSVYGHGELFF.

The sample holds a few counts of this clone. The chain carries TRBV5-1 and TRBJ2-2; D might be TRBD1 or TRBD2, each matching 5 bases. V was trimmed by 6 bases and J by 1 base, leaving 10 bases between them. CDR3 length: 14 residues. Germline-derived CDR1 and CDR2 are SGHRS and YFSETQ. The CDR3 loop reads CASNPGLNTGELFF. Written as DNA, the CDR3 is TGCGCCAGCAACCCGGGGCTGAACACCGGGGAGCTGTTTTTT.

V usage is TRBV11-2 and J usage is TRBJ2-7, with 11 bases lining up with TRBD1. Per the germline V gene, CDR1 is SGHAT and CDR2 is FQNNGV. The CDR3 length is 16 residues. V shed 4 bases, J shed 5 bases, and the junction held 10 bases outside the gene matches. CDR3 residues: CASSSYRDRGWHEQYF. The CDR3 DNA sequence: TGTGCCAGCAGCTCGTACCGGGACAGGGGGTGGCACGAGCAGTACTTC.

The chain carries TRBV11-3 and TRBJ2-7; D call uncertain. Germline lookup yields CDR1 SGHNT and CDR2 YENEEA. The CDR3 runs 13 residues. Trimming took off 2 bases at V and 3 bases at J, with 8 bases between the two ends. CDR3 sequence: CASSLRVGYEQYF. CDR3 nucleotides: TGTGCCAGCAGCTTAAGGGTAGGCTACGAGCAGTACTTC.